The 28 T cell receptor beta chains below come from one sample, sequenced in a study of T cell responses to AZD1222 COVID-19 vaccine. Sequenced by immunoSEQ multiplex PCR; TCRdb stores in-frame clones only, minus some. Here the sample spans some 120,000 clones, approximately 85% being singletons. The input for sequencing was peripheral blood, taken on day 0 of MenACWY control vaccination. These receptors were taken from an adult in good health.

The rearrangement uses TRBV7-2 and TRBJ2-5; 13 bases match TRBD2. The CDR3 spans 16 residues. With V trimmed by 5 bases and J by 4 bases, 7 bases remained unmatched. Germline CDR1 SGHTA, CDR2 FQGNSA. The CDR3 loop is CASSPIGLAGAETQYF. CDR3 bases: TGTGCCAGCAGCCCTATAGGACTAGCGGGGGCAGAGACCCAGTACTTC.

The chain uses TRBV20-1 and TRBJ2-5; D remains ambiguous. V lost 4 bases, J lost 3 bases, and 6 bases lay in between. Germline values: CDR1 DFQATT, CDR2 SNEGSKA (reference sequence). The CDR3 runs to 11 residues. CDR3 residues: CSAKPEETQYF. CDR3 nucleotide sequence: TGCAGTGCTAAACCGGAAGAGACCCAGTACTTC.

V gene TRBV7-2 combines with J gene TRBJ1-3; D remains ambiguous. This CDR3 comprises 12 residues. Germline CDR1 reads SGHTA; CDR2 reads FQGNSA. Trimming pared 1 base from V and 7 bases from J, leaving 5 bases between. The CDR3 DNA follows: TGTGCCAGCAGCTTAGAACGTAACACCATATATTTT. The encoded protein is CASSLERNTIYF.

The CDR3 protein is CATKLYPSRVAGWNTGELFF. DNA of the CDR3: TGTGCCACCAAGCTGTACCCATCCCGAGTGGCAGGGTGGAACACCGGGGAGCTGTTTTTT. The chain carries TRBV15 and TRBJ2-2, with D tentatively TRBD1 (5 bases). The germline V gene encodes CDR1 LNHNV and CDR2 YYDKDF (reference sequence). The CDR3 is made up of 20 amino acids. Trimming removed 7 bases at V and 1 base at J, with 28 bases between.

V usage is TRBV28 and J usage is TRBJ1-1; 11 nucleotides match TRBD1. V lost 6 bases to trimming and J lost 3 bases; unmatched junction nucleotides: 9. Germline assignment: CDR1 MDHEN and CDR2 SYDVKM. The CDR3 contains 16 residues. CDR3 protein: CASRLSLGQGDTEAFF. CDR3 sequence (DNA): TGTGCCAGCAGGCTATCCCTGGGACAGGGGGACACTGAAGCTTTCTTT.

The chain couples TRBV6-2 or TRBV6-3 to TRBJ2-7, with D perhaps TRBD1 (5 bases). V lost 4 bases to trimming and J lost 9 bases, with 16 bases between them. CDR1 is MNHEY, CDR2 SVGEGT, per germline. The CDR3 covers 13 residues. Here the CDR3 DNA reads TGTGCCAGCAGTTCGACAGCCTTCGTGGGGCAGTACTTC. Encoded protein: CASSSTAFVGQYF.

This sequence joins TRBV9 and TRBJ2-1, with a possible D match to TRBD2 (6 bases). There are 15 residues in the CDR3. From germline, CDR1 is SGDLS and CDR2 YYNGEE. Trimming cost V 4 bases and J 8 bases, with 19 bases left between them. CDR3 loop: CASSIGTLLQDEQFF. The DNA of the CDR3 is TGTGCCAGCAGCATCGGGACTCTTCTCCAAGATGAGCAGTTCTTC. Looking up the rest from reference TRBV9 and TRBJ2-1 gives the full variable domain: DSGVTQTPKHLITATGQRVTLRCSPRSGDLSVYWYQQSLDQGLQFLIQYYNGEERAKGNILERFSAQQFPDLHSELNLSSLELGDSALYFCASSIGTLLQDEQFFGPGTRLTVL.

This clone was picked up one time. The chain couples TRBV23-1 to TRBJ2-7; D is perhaps TRBD2 (5 bases). TRBV23-1 has ORF status, its function being uncertain. V was pared by 0 bases and J by 5 bases, with 11 bases between. The CDR3 spans 14 residues. CDR3 sequence (DNA): TGCGCCAGCAGTCAATCGGAAGCGAGGGACGAGCAGTACTTC. Translating it yields CASSQSEARDEQYF.

This sequence joins TRBV19 and TRBJ1-4; D gene unclear. The germline gives CDR1 LNHDA, CDR2 SQIVND (reference sequence). This CDR3 contains 13 residues. The V end lost 0 bases, the J end lost 8 bases, and 7 bases lay between the germline ends. The CDR3, as DNA: TGTGCCAGTAGTATAGAAACCCAAGAAAAACTGTTTTTT. Translation: CASSIETQEKLFF.

The V and J genes are TRBV9 and TRBJ2-1; no definite D call. This CDR3 region has 14 residues. Trimming pared 3 bases from V and 9 bases from J, leaving 16 bases between. Germline CDR1 and CDR2: SGDLS and YYNGEE. CDR3 bases: TGTGCCAGCAGCGGCCGTACCCATACGGGTGAGCAGTTCTTC. It specifies CASSGRTHTGEQFF.

A few counts support this clone. This chain uses TRBV7-9 with TRBJ2-5; 9 bases fit TRBD1. V lost 0 bases, J lost 4 bases, and 6 bases stayed unmatched. The CDR3 sequence is 16 residues long. From germline, CDR1 is SEHNR and CDR2 FQNEAQ (reference sequence). For the CDR3, the DNA is TGTGCCAGCAGCTTAGCGAGGGAGACAGGGGGAGAGACCCAGTACTTC. It codes for CASSLARETGGETQYF.

This clone turned up a few times. CDR3 DNA: TGTGCCAGCAGCCGGCGGGACAGGGACGAGCAGTACTTC. It codes for CASSRRDRDEQYF. The chain links TRBV7-2 to TRBJ2-7, with 9 bases matching TRBD1. Losses at the gene ends were 5 bases for V and 5 bases for J; bases not matched to a gene: 4. This CDR3 region has 13 residues. Germline CDR1 SGHTA, CDR2 FQGNSA.

The chain combines TRBV5-1 with TRBJ2-3, with TRBD1 matching over 7 bases. V shed 4 bases, J shed 0 bases, and the junction held 14 bases outside the gene matches. CDR3 length: 18 residues. Germline V gene data show CDR1 as SGHRS and CDR2 as YFSETQ. The CDR3 sequence: CASSPRGSAPGSTDTQYF. DNA for the CDR3: TGCGCCAGCAGCCCCAGGGGGAGTGCGCCGGGTAGCACAGATACGCAGTATTTT. Drawing the rest from reference TRBV5-1 and TRBJ2-3, the complete variable domain is KAGVTQTPRYLIKTRGQQVTLSCSPISGHRSVSWYQQTPGQGLQFLFEYFSETQRNKGNFPGRFSGRQFSNSRSEMNVSTLELGDSALYLCASSPRGSAPGSTDTQYFGPGTRLTVL.

This sequence joins TRBV5-1 and TRBJ1-4; weak D call: TRBD1 (5 bases). This CDR3 spans 15 amino acids. CDR1 and CDR2 (germline): SGHRS, YFSETQ. Trimming cost V 2 bases and J 6 bases, with 14 bases left between them. The CDR3 reads CASSFRSGGDEKLFF. CDR3 DNA sequence: TGCGCCAGCAGCTTTCGGTCAGGAGGGGATGAAAAACTGTTTTTT. The whole variable domain, remainder taken from reference TRBV5-1 and TRBJ1-4, is KAGVTQTPRYLIKTRGQQVTLSCSPISGHRSVSWYQQTPGQGLQFLFEYFSETQRNKGNFPGRFSGRQFSNSRSEMNVSTLELGDSALYLCASSFRSGGDEKLFFGSGTQLSVL.

The chain links TRBV7-2 to TRBJ2-6, with D unresolved. V dropped 5 bases and J dropped 2 bases, with 10 bases sitting between them. Germline V gene data show CDR1 as SGHTA and CDR2 as FQGNSA. The CDR3 is 15 residues long. CDR3 sequence: CASSPPEAGANVLTF. CDR3 DNA: TGTGCCAGCAGCCCCCCCGAAGCTGGGGCCAACGTCCTGACTTTC.

This clone was counted a few times. The chain couples TRBV13 to TRBJ1-2, with TRBD1 identical over 11 bases. CDR3 length: 15 amino acids. Germline CDR1 reads PRHDT; CDR2 reads FYEKMQ (reference sequence). Unmatched junction bases numbered 6, after V lost 1 base and J lost 8 bases. CDR3 bases: TGTGCCAGCAGCTTAGCCCTGGACAGGGGGCTAGGCTACACCTTC. Its translation is CASSLALDRGLGYTF.

The rearrangement joins TRBV18 to TRBJ2-1; unclear D gene. Deletions cut 3 bases from V and 5 bases from J, with 2 bases between. The germline CDR1 and CDR2 sequences are KGHSH and LQKENI. CDR3 length equals 11 residues. The CDR3, as DNA: TGTGCCAGCTCACCGAACAATGAGCAGTTCTTC. As protein: CASSPNNEQFF.

CDR3: CASSAGTGAATNEKLFF. The DNA of the CDR3 is TGTGCCAGCAGCGCCGGGACAGGGGCTGCAACTAATGAAAAACTGTTTTTT. This sequence joins TRBV9 and TRBJ1-4, with TRBD1 matching 10 bases. The CDR3 loop spans 17 amino acids. Germline CDR1 is SGDLS and CDR2 is YYNGEE. Trimming at V came to 3 bases and at J to 0 bases, leaving 5 bases not matched to a gene.

The genes are TRBV29-1 and TRBJ1-2; 7 nucleotides agree with TRBD1. The CDR3 runs to 14 residues. After removal of 8 bases from V and 0 bases from J, the junction contained 9 bases not matched to a gene. Looked up from germline, CDR1 is SQVTM and CDR2 is ANQGSEA. CDR3 DNA sequence: TGCAGCTCCGCCTCGACAGGGTCTAACTATGGCTACACCTTC. Encoded protein: CSSASTGSNYGYTF.

This chain links TRBV15 with TRBJ2-1, with D hard to call. V lost 3 bases and J lost 3, with 6 bases in between. CDR1 LNHNV and CDR2 YYDKDF come from the germline V gene (reference sequence). This CDR3 has 13 residues. CDR3 residues: CATSRTGYNEQFF. DNA of the CDR3: TGTGCCACCAGCAGGACTGGCTACAATGAGCAGTTCTTC.

V and J are TRBV11-2 and TRBJ2-1, with TRBD2 as a possible D gene (6 bases). This CDR3 is built from 12 residues. Trimming stripped 4 bases from V and 10 bases from J, with 11 bases between. Germline assignment: CDR1 SGHAT and CDR2 FQNNGV. CDR3 DNA: TGTGCCAGCAGCTCGACGACTAGGGAGCAGTTCTTC. The encoded protein is CASSSTTREQFF. Combining the CDR3 with reference TRBV11-2 and TRBJ2-1 gives the whole variable domain EAGVAQSPRYKIIEKRQSVAFWCNPISGHATLYWYQQILGQGPKLLIQFQNNGVVDDSQLPKDRFSAERLKGVDSTLKIQPAKLEDSAVYLCASSSTTREQFFGPGTRLTVL.

The J gene is TRBJ2-5, the V gene TRBV11-2; 10 bases are a match to TRBD2. Germline CDR1 and CDR2: SGHAT and FQNNGV. The junction had 3 bases not matched to a gene; V was cut back by 3 bases and J by 2 bases. The CDR3 has 15 amino acids. The CDR3 spells CASSFLAGEQETQYF. The DNA for the CDR3 is TGTGCCAGCAGCTTTCTAGCGGGGGAACAAGAGACCCAGTACTTC.

The V gene is TRBV2, the J gene TRBJ2-7; D is undetermined. Trimming pared 2 bases from V and 6 bases from J, leaving 5 bases between. Germline V gene sequence: CDR1 SNHLY, CDR2 FYNNEI. The CDR3 extends over 11 amino acids. The CDR3 DNA reads as TGTGCCAGCAGTGAATTCCTCGAGCAGTACTTC. This gives the protein CASSEFLEQYF.

The chain carries TRBV11-2 and TRBJ2-1; 9 nucleotides line up with TRBD1. V dropped 3 bases and J dropped 4; count of bases not matched to a gene: 10. Germline V gene lookup returns CDR1 SGHAT and CDR2 FQNNGV. This CDR3 region has 17 residues. Here the CDR3 reads CASSLGRTGGSYNEQFF. As DNA, the CDR3 is TGTGCCAGCAGCTTGGGGCGAACAGGGGGCTCGTACAATGAGCAGTTCTTC.

This clone is a singleton in its sample. The rearrangement links TRBV19 to TRBJ2-7; tentatively, D is TRBD1 (5 bases). V lost 8 bases and J lost 0, with 11 bases in between. Germline V CDR1 and CDR2: LNHDA, SQIVND (reference sequence). The CDR3 spans 13 residues. Here the CDR3 DNA reads TGTGCCAGTGGTGACAGAATCTCCTACGAGCAGTACTTC. Translating gives CASGDRISYEQYF.

This sequence joins TRBV7-2 and TRBJ1-6; a weak D match, TRBD1 (6 bases). This CDR3 contains 14 residues. CDR1 SGHTA and CDR2 FQGNSA come from the germline V gene. V lost 7 bases, J lost 10 bases, and 17 bases lay in between. DNA for the CDR3: TGTGCCAGCAACACAGGGCCAGAGGGGTCACCCCTCCACTTT. Protein: CASNTGPEGSPLHF.

The genes are TRBV7-2 and TRBJ2-2; TRBD2 matches 7 bases. Trimming removed 4 bases from V and 1 base from J; junction bases left unmatched: 6. This CDR3 contains 16 residues. The germline V gene encodes CDR1 SGHTA and CDR2 FQGNSA. CDR3 DNA: TGTGCCAGCAGCTCCATTTCTAGCGGGAACACCGGGGAGCTGTTTTTT. This encodes CASSSISSGNTGELFF.

The chain couples TRBV5-1 to TRBJ2-3; possible D gene TRBD1, 5 bases. The V and J ends lost 0 bases and 5 bases respectively, with 10 bases between them. CDR1 SGHRS and CDR2 YFSETQ come from the germline V gene. This CDR3 contains 14 residues. The DNA of the CDR3 is TGCGCCAGCAGCTTGGAGGGGCGCGAAGATACGCAGTATTTT. Translation gives CASSLEGREDTQYF. The full variable domain, with the rest looked up from reference TRBV5-1 and TRBJ2-3, is KAGVTQTPRYLIKTRGQQVTLSCSPISGHRSVSWYQQTPGQGLQFLFEYFSETQRNKGNFPGRFSGRQFSNSRSEMNVSTLELGDSALYLCASSLEGREDTQYFGPGTRLTVL.